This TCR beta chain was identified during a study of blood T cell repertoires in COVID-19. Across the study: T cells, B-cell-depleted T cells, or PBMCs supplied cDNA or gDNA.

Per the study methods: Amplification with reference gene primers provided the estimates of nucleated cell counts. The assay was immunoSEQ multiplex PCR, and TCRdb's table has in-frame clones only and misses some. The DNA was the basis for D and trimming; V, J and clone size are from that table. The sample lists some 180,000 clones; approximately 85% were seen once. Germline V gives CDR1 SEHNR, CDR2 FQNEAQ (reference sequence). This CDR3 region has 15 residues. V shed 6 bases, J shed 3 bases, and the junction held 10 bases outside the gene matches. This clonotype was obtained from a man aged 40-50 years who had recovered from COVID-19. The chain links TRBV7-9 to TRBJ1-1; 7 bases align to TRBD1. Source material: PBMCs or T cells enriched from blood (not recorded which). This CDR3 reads CASSFPLTGDTEAFF. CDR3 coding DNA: TGTGCCAGCAGTTTTCCCTTAACAGGGGACACTGAAGCTTTCTTT.